This TCR beta chain appears in the sequencing data of a study of cytomegalovirus exposure and HLA in healthy donors. Overall study findings and caveats: Three of the chains that were CMV-associated were confirmed in vitro to be specific for CMV antigens. Common viral pathogens seemed, in a later analysis, to connect with several of the most significant clusters. Rare TCR sequences predominated, though certain public TCRs were found in many donors.

Donors sampled were nominally healthy, though unrecorded immune exposures were likely. The CDR3 covers 14 residues. Germline CDR1 and CDR2: LGHNA and YNFKEQ. This clone is a singleton in its sample. Its antigen is unidentified. The PCR used 60 Vbeta and 13 Jbeta primers. Sequencing used immunoSEQ multiplex PCR; TCRdb keeps in-frame clones, though not all of them. The sample contains about 170,000 clones, under 90% of which appear only once. This chain links TRBV4-2 with TRBJ2-5, with TRBD1 identical over 8 bases. The assigned J gene may be wrong: the sequence end matches TRBJ2-7 better. Sequenced material: PBMCs. The sequence derives from a male donor in good health and CMV-seronegative. In DNA, the CDR3 is TGTGCCAGCAGCTCCGGGACAGGTGTCTACGAGCAGTACTTC. It encodes CASSSGTGVYEQYF.